These T cell receptor beta chains were read from a single sample in a study of spatial heterogeneity in lung cancer. One entry per CDR3 protein results from TCRdb running MiXCR on the 5' RACE reads. Of about 1,500 distinct CDR3 sequences listed, 6% to 8.5% are singletons. The source material was lung tumor tissue, sampled at surgery. All receptors come from a female donor with early-stage non-small cell lung cancer. Each CDR3 is given with its conserved first and last residue. Each record gives: D gene, clone size, J gene, V gene, CDR3 protein, CDR3 DNA. The D gene is left open where the match is weak. A row's size may be missing; if present it is once, few, many or a size class.

>NA|medium-sized|TRBJ2-5|TRBV5-1
CASSLNFGGRETQYF
TGCGCCAGCAGCTTGAACTTCGGGGGGCGAGAGACCCAGTACTTC
>NA|medium-sized|TRBJ2-2|TRBV6-5
CASSYGRGGTGELFF
TGTGCCAGCAGTTACGGCAGGGGGGGAACCGGGGAGCTGTTTTTT
>NA|large|TRBJ2-1|TRBV6-2/TRBV6-3
CASSYVWDEQFF
TGTGCCAGCAGTTACGTTTGGGATGAGCAGTTCTTC
>NA|medium-sized|TRBJ2-7|TRBV4-1
CASSQVGSLEQYF
TGCGCCAGCAGCCAAGTTGGGTCTCTCGAGCAGTACTTC
>TRBD2|medium-sized|TRBJ2-3|TRBV6-2/TRBV6-3
CASRSLLAGGTDTQYF
TGTGCCAGCAGATCTCTCCTAGCGGGAGGCACAGATACGCAGTATTTT
>NA|large|TRBJ2-3|TRBV7-2
CASTMVLYRFKRVPDTQYF
TGTGCCAGCACTATGGTACTATATCGATTTAAACGCGTCCCAGATACGCAGTATTTT
>TRBD1|medium-sized|TRBJ2-7|TRBV19
CASSVQGGAGYEQYF
TGTGCCAGTAGTGTTCAAGGGGGCGCAGGGTACGAGCAGTACTTC
>TRBD2|NA|TRBJ2-1|TRBV20-1
CSARDPTSGAAHEQFF
TGCAGTGCTAGAGATCCGACTAGCGGGGCGGCCCATGAGCAGTTCTTC
>NA|large|TRBJ1-1|TRBV7-6
CASSLAVYTEAFF
TGTGCCAGCAGCTTAGCAGTTTACACTGAAGCTTTCTTT
>TRBD1|many|TRBJ2-1|TRBV12-3/TRBV12-4
CASSMQGAVYNEQFF
TGTGCCAGCAGTATGCAGGGGGCCGTCTACAATGAGCAGTTCTTC
>NA|large|TRBJ2-1|TRBV5-6
CASSLDTGNVNNEQFF
TGTGCCAGCAGCTTGGATACAGGGAACGTCAACAATGAGCAGTTCTTC
>NA|medium-sized|TRBJ2-6|TRBV3-1
CASSPKTPGVSSGANVLTF
TGTGCCAGCAGCCCTAAAACCCCCGGAGTGAGCTCTGGGGCCAACGTCCTGACTTTC
>NA|medium-sized|TRBJ1-5|TRBV2
CASSESEKPQHF
TGTGCCAGCAGTGAAAGTGAGAAACCCCAGCATTTT
>NA|many|TRBJ2-1|TRBV14
CASSHRGAGEQFF
TGTGCCAGCAGCCACCGGGGGGCGGGTGAGCAGTTCTTC
>NA|medium-sized|TRBJ1-2|TRBV20-1
CSASYGTFYGYTF
TGCAGTGCTAGTTACGGCACCTTCTATGGCTACACCTTC
>NA|medium-sized|TRBJ1-1|TRBV2
CASSGRMNTEAFF
TGTGCCTCCAGTGGGCGAATGAACACTGAAGCTTTCTTT
>NA|large|TRBJ2-2|TRBV28
CASSLSTGELFF
TGTGCCAGCAGTTTGTCCACCGGGGAGCTGTTTTTT
>NA|medium-sized|TRBJ1-5|TRBV27
CASGLQGTANQPQHF
TGTGCCAGCGGATTACAGGGTACCGCCAATCAGCCCCAGCATTTT
>TRBD1|many|TRBJ2-4|TRBV27
CASSPTGRRNIQYF
TGTGCCAGCAGTCCGACAGGGCGGAGAAACATTCAGTACTTC
>TRBD1|large|TRBJ2-2|TRBV7-3
CASSPGTANVGELFF
TGTGCCAGCAGCCCCGGGACAGCCAATGTCGGGGAGCTGTTTTTT
>NA|large|TRBJ1-5|TRBV19
CASTKGGRNQPQHF
TGTGCCAGTACTAAGGGGGGCAGAAATCAGCCCCAGCATTTT
>NA|NA|TRBJ2-1|TRBV13
CASSFDPYNEQFF
TGTGCCAGCAGCTTCGACCCCTACAATGAGCAGTTCTTC
>NA|large|TRBJ1-2|TRBV30
CAWSRFNYGYTF
TGTGCCTGGAGCAGATTTAACTATGGCTACACCTTC
>NA|medium-sized|TRBJ1-1|TRBV29-1
CSVFKSTEAFF
TGCAGCGTTTTCAAGAGCACTGAAGCTTTCTTT
>NA|medium-sized|TRBJ2-2|TRBV5-4
CASSLGGPGELFF
TGTGCCAGCAGCTTGGGGGGTCCCGGGGAGCTGTTTTTT
>NA|medium-sized|TRBJ1-2|TRBV12-3/TRBV12-4
CASSPYLRVPYGYTF
TGTGCCAGCAGTCCCTACCTCAGGGTCCCCTATGGCTACACCTTC
>NA|medium-sized|TRBJ1-2|TRBV21-1
CASPHGQDHANYGYTF
TGTGCCAGCCCCCACGGACAGGACCATGCCAACTATGGCTACACCTTC
>TRBD1|few|TRBJ1-4|TRBV7-2
CASSLGGQGGPEKLFF
TGTGCCAGCAGCTTAGGGGGACAGGGGGGCCCTGAAAAACTGTTTTTT
>TRBD1|medium-sized|TRBJ1-5|TRBV5-1
CASSLGSGTGGNQPQHF
TGCGCCAGCAGCTTGGGTTCTGGGACAGGTGGCAATCAGCCCCAGCATTTT
>TRBD2|medium-sized|TRBJ2-1|TRBV28
CASSFLAGTRTQQFF
TGTGCCAGCAGTTTCCTAGCGGGTACACGGACCCAGCAGTTCTTC
>NA|few|TRBJ1-1|TRBV6-1
CASRPFGDSTEASF
TGTGCCAGCAGGCCCTTCGGGGACTCCACTGAAGCTTCCTTT
>TRBD2|medium-sized|TRBJ2-7|TRBV4-2
CASSHGLAGDSEQYF
TGTGCCAGCAGCCACGGACTAGCGGGAGATTCCGAGCAGTACTTC
>TRBD2|medium-sized|TRBJ2-1|TRBV6-2/TRBV6-3
CASSSRTSGSLNEQFF
TGTGCCAGCAGTTCACGGACTAGCGGGAGTCTCAATGAGCAGTTCTTC
>NA|medium-sized|TRBJ2-5|TRBV7-9
CASSLSETQYF
TGTGCCAGCAGCTTATCGGAGACCCAGTACTTC
>NA|medium-sized|TRBJ2-1|TRBV14
CASSHVGFSYNEQFF
TGTGCCAGCAGCCACGTAGGGTTCTCCTACAATGAGCAGTTCTTC
>TRBD2|NA|TRBJ2-5|TRBV2
CASEISGIQETQYF
TGTGCCAGCGAAATTAGCGGGATCCAAGAGACCCAGTACTTC
>NA|large|TRBJ2-2|TRBV7-9
CAGPLTGRSTGELFF
TGTGCCGGACCGTTGACAGGGAGGAGCACCGGGGAGCTGTTTTTT
>TRBD2|large|TRBJ2-5|TRBV5-6
CASSFELGGSETQYF
TGTGCCAGCAGCTTTGAATTGGGAGGGTCAGAGACCCAGTACTTC
>NA|large|TRBJ1-1|TRBV30
CAWSRWGNTEAFF
TGTGCCTGGAGCCGATGGGGGAACACTGAAGCTTTCTTT
>NA|medium-sized|TRBJ2-1|TRBV9
CASSGDWSSYNEQFF
TGTGCCAGCAGCGGGGACTGGAGCTCCTACAATGAGCAGTTCTTC
>NA|few|TRBJ2-2|TRBV24-1
CATSESPPLDTGELFF
TGTGCCACCAGTGAATCACCCCCGCTAGACACCGGGGAGCTGTTTTTT
>TRBD2|large|TRBJ2-1|TRBV10-3
CAIGALTSGRNKYNEQFF
TGTGCCATCGGGGCCCTGACTAGCGGGCGGAACAAATACAATGAGCAGTTCTTC
>TRBD2|medium-sized|TRBJ2-3|TRBV5-1
CASSLSGGADTQYF
TGCGCCAGCAGCTTGAGCGGGGGGGCAGATACGCAGTATTTT
>NA|medium-sized|TRBJ1-1|TRBV20-1
CSARGRVTEAFF
TGCAGTGCTAGAGGCAGGGTCACTGAAGCTTTCTTT